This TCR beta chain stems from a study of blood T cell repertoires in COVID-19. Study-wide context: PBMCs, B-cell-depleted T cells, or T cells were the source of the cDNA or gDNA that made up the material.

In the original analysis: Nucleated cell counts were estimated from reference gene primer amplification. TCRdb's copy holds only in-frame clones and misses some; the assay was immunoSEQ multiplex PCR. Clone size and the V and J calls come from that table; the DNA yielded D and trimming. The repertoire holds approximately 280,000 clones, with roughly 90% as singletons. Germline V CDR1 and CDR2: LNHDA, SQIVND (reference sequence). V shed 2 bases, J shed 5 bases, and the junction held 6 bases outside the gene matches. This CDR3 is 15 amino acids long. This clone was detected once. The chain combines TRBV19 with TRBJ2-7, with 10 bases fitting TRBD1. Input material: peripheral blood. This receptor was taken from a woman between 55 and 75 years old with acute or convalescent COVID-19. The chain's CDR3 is CASSITDRGTHEQYF. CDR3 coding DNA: TGTGCCAGTAGTATAACGGACAGGGGGACCCACGAGCAGTACTTC.